The 24 T cell receptor beta chains in this list originate from one sample, sequenced in a study of blood T cell repertoires in COVID-19. Some clones are missing from TCRdb's copy, which holds only in-frame ones; the method was immunoSEQ multiplex PCR. The sample consists of around 63,000 clones, approximately 90% of them appearing once. Sample: peripheral blood. The origin of the receptors is an older woman with acute or convalescent COVID-19.

CDR3 nucleotides: TGTGCCAGCAGTGGGTTGGGGGGGTCGGGAGCTTTCTTT. Translation gives CASSGLGGSGAFF. The chain couples TRBV27 to TRBJ1-1, with D possibly being TRBD1 (5 bases). Trimming left V 5 bases short and J 10 bases short, with 17 bases between. The CDR3 sequence is 13 residues long. The V gene's germline CDR1 is MNHEY and CDR2 SMNVEV (reference sequence).

The chain joins TRBV27 to TRBJ1-5; D possibly corresponds to TRBD1 (5 bases). The CDR3 extends over 12 amino acids. Germline values: CDR1 MNHEY, CDR2 SMNVEV (reference sequence). V was pared by 8 bases and J by 3 bases, with 8 bases between. As DNA, the CDR3 is TGTGCCAGCTGGACAACCAATCAGCCCCAGCATTTT. It is translated as CASWTTNQPQHF.

V gene TRBV7-2 combines with J gene TRBJ1-4; a possible D gene is TRBD1 (6 bases). Germline V gene sequence: CDR1 SGHTA, CDR2 FQGNSA. The CDR3 consists of 15 residues. V was pared by 3 bases and J by 5 bases, with 13 bases between. CDR3 protein: CASSLSGGGNEKLFF. In DNA, the CDR3 is TGTGCCAGCAGCTTGAGCGGGGGCGGGAATGAAAAACTGTTTTTT. Variable domain in full (rest from reference TRBV7-2 and TRBJ1-4): GAGVSQSPSNKVTEKGKDVELRCDPISGHTALYWYRQSLGQGLEFLIYFQGNSAPDKSGLPSDRFSAERTGGSVSTLTIQRTQQEDSAVYLCASSLSGGGNEKLFFGSGTQLSVL.

The chain links TRBV6-1 to TRBJ2-1; 10 nucleotides align to TRBD2. The V and J ends lost 2 bases and 6 bases, in that order; junction bases with no gene match: 1. The germline V gene encodes CDR1 MNHNS and CDR2 SASEGT. The CDR3 runs 14 residues. The CDR3 spells CASSELAGANEQFF. CDR3 coding DNA: TGTGCCAGCAGTGAACTAGCGGGAGCCAATGAGCAGTTCTTC.

The CDR3 is CASSYLRTGGGYTF. The CDR3 coding sequence is TGTGCCAGCAGTTATCTTCGGACAGGGGGTGGCTACACCTTC. The rearrangement links TRBV6-2 or TRBV6-3 to TRBJ1-2; 10 bases are shared with TRBD1. The CDR3 loop spans 14 amino acids. CDR1 is MNHEY, CDR2 SVGEGT, per germline. V shed 3 bases and J 7 bases; nucleotides not matched to a gene: 5.

V gene TRBV3-1 (or the pseudogene TRBV3-2) combines with J gene TRBJ1-3; D remains unclear. This CDR3 spans 15 amino acids. V was shortened by 4 bases and J by 4 bases, with 14 bases between the two germline ends. CDR1 is LGHDT, CDR2 YNNKEL, per germline (reference sequence). The CDR3: CASSREIVSGNTIYF. The CDR3 DNA is TGTGCCAGCAGCCGCGAGATTGTGTCAGGAAACACCATATATTTT.

The rearrangement joins TRBV7-8 to TRBJ2-2; 7 bases match TRBD2. The CDR3 has 15 amino acids. V shed 1 base, J shed 4 bases, and the junction held 3 bases outside the gene matches. The germline gives CDR1 SGHVS, CDR2 FQNEAQ. The chain's CDR3 is CASSLEAGSTGELFF. CDR3 DNA sequence: TGTGCCAGCAGCTTAGAAGCGGGATCCACCGGGGAGCTGTTTTTT.

The chain combines TRBV5-1 with TRBJ1-4, with D possibly TRBD1 on 5 matching bases. Trimming took off 0 bases at V and 13 bases at J, with 16 bases between the two ends. This CDR3 contains 14 residues. Germline-derived CDR1 and CDR2 are SGHRS and YFSETQ. The CDR3 loop is CASSLGAGRAGLFF. The CDR3 DNA sequence: TGCGCCAGCAGCTTGGGGGCAGGGAGGGCCGGACTGTTTTTT. Based on the CDR3 plus reference TRBV5-1 and TRBJ1-4, the full variable domain is KAGVTQTPRYLIKTRGQQVTLSCSPISGHRSVSWYQQTPGQGLQFLFEYFSETQRNKGNFPGRFSGRQFSNSRSEMNVSTLELGDSALYLCASSLGAGRAGLFFGSGTQLSVL.

This chain connects TRBV6-2 or TRBV6-3 to TRBJ2-3; 10 nucleotides align to TRBD2. The germline gives CDR1 MNHEY, CDR2 SVGEGT. J gave up 2 bases and V 0 bases, and 8 bases lay outside the gene matches. The CDR3 is 18 amino acids. The CDR3 is CASSYSGLAGVPTDTQYF. The CDR3 DNA sequence: TGTGCCAGCAGTTACTCGGGTCTAGCGGGAGTCCCCACAGATACGCAGTATTTT.

The rearrangement uses TRBV2 and TRBJ2-5; 8 positions agree with TRBD1. The germline V gene encodes CDR1 SNHLY and CDR2 FYNNEI. After removal of 7 bases from V and 5 bases from J, the junction contained 6 bases not matched to a gene. The CDR3 consists of 13 residues. DNA for the CDR3: TGTGCCAGCATGCCAGGGGGCGGGGAGACCCAGTACTTC. Amino acid sequence: CASMPGGGETQYF. The full variable domain, its missing parts supplied by reference TRBV2 and TRBJ2-5, is EPEVTQTPSHQVTQMGQEVILRCVPISNHLYFYWYRQILGQKVEFLVSFYNNEISEKSEIFDDQFSVERPDGSNFTLKIRSTKLEDSAMYFCASMPGGGETQYFGPGTRLLVL.

V gene TRBV7-3 combines with J gene TRBJ2-1; 7 positions match TRBD2. CDR1 is SGHTA and CDR2 is FQGTGA in the germline V gene. The CDR3 consists of 15 residues. J lost 4 bases, V lost 4 bases, and 7 bases had no gene match. The CDR3 spells CASSSAGAVYNEQFF. CDR3 DNA: TGTGCCAGCAGCTCCGCGGGAGCCGTTTACAATGAGCAGTTCTTC. The variable domain in full, completed from reference TRBV7-3 and TRBJ2-1, reads GAGVSQTPSNKVTEKGKYVELRCDPISGHTALYWYRQSLGQGPEFLIYFQGTGAADDSGLPNDRFFAVRPEGSVSTLKIQRTERGDSAVYLCASSSAGAVYNEQFFGPGTRLTVL.

The J gene is TRBJ2-5, the V gene TRBV7-6, with D hard to call. This CDR3 is 14 amino acids long. Trimming took 5 bases from V and 3 from J, leaving 13 bases between them. CDR1 is SGHVS, CDR2 FNYEAQ, per germline. CDR3 in amino acids: CASSAAGGKETQYF. CDR3 DNA sequence: TGTGCCAGCAGCGCCGCTGGCGGTAAAGAGACCCAGTACTTC.

The DNA for the CDR3 is TGTGCCAGCAGCCACCCCTCCCTCGGACTAGCCCAAGAGACCCAGTACTTC. Translated, it gives CASSHPSLGLAQETQYF. V is TRBV7-9 and J is TRBJ2-5, with 8 bases fitting TRBD2. V trimming: 5 bases; J trimming: 1 base; junction bases outside the gene matches: 12. CDR1 and CDR2 from the germline V gene are SEHNR and FQNEAQ (reference sequence). CDR3 length equals 17 residues.

The chain carries TRBV9 and TRBJ1-4, with D unclear. Germline V gene data show CDR1 as SGDLS and CDR2 as YYNGEE. This CDR3 contains 15 residues. Trimming removed 0 bases at V and 6 bases at J, with 12 bases between. CDR3 loop: CASSVAGYGDEKLFF. The CDR3 nucleotides are TGTGCCAGCAGCGTAGCGGGCTACGGGGATGAAAAACTGTTTTTT.

This chain links TRBV7-2 with TRBJ1-2; unclear D gene. The CDR3 runs 12 residues. The germline V gene has CDR1 SGHTA and CDR2 FQGNSA. The germline V and J ends were trimmed by 3 bases and 8 bases, with 10 bases remaining between them. CDR3 loop: CASSFPAGGYTF. DNA for the CDR3: TGTGCCAGCAGCTTCCCAGCGGGCGGCTACACCTTC.

This clone has just one count. This rearrangement joins TRBV29-1 to TRBJ1-2, with a weak D call TRBD1 (6 bases). Deletions cut 4 bases from V and 2 bases from J, with 14 bases between. Per germline, CDR1 SQVTM and CDR2 ANQGSEA. The CDR3 has 14 amino acids. The CDR3 here is CSVVAITGNYGYTF. For the CDR3, the DNA is TGCAGCGTTGTCGCCATCACAGGGAACTATGGCTACACCTTC.

This chain links TRBV5-1 with TRBJ2-7, with 9 bases identical to TRBD2. The V and J ends lost 4 bases and 7 bases, in that order; junction bases with no gene match: 9. The CDR3 contains 14 residues. Germline CDR1 is SGHRS and CDR2 is YFSETQ. The CDR3 spells CASSPAGGLQEQYV. CDR3 bases: TGCGCCAGCAGCCCAGCGGGAGGCCTTCAGGAGCAGTACGTC.

The gene calls are TRBV7-8 and TRBJ1-2; D perhaps matches TRBD1 (5 bases). V dropped 1 base and J dropped 8 bases, with 20 bases sitting between them. CDR1 SGHVS and CDR2 FQNEAQ come from the germline V gene. The CDR3 is 16 residues long. Here the CDR3 DNA reads TGTGCCAGCAGCTTAGTCGGGGGTGTCAGGGCGGAAGGCTACACCTTC. It encodes CASSLVGGVRAEGYTF. Full variable domain (missing parts from reference TRBV7-8 and TRBJ1-2): GAGVSQSPRYKVAKRGQDVALRCDPISGHVSLFWYQQALGQGPEFLTYFQNEAQLDKSGLPSDRFFAERPEGSVSTLKIQRTQQEDSAVYLCASSLVGGVRAEGYTFGSGTRLTVV.

The genes are TRBV5-1 and TRBJ1-1, with D maybe TRBD1 (6 bases). The germline gives CDR1 SGHRS, CDR2 YFSETQ. This CDR3 has 15 amino acids. Trimming pared 3 bases from V and 1 base from J, leaving 13 bases between. In nucleotides, the CDR3 is TGCGCCAGCAGCTACCCGGACAGACGGAACACTGAAGCTTTCTTT. Translating it yields CASSYPDRRNTEAFF.

The rearrangement uses TRBV19 and TRBJ2-1, with TRBD2 matching 11 bases. V was clipped by 3 bases and J by 3 bases; unmatched bases: 19. The CDR3 totals 21 residues. Germline loops: CDR1 LNHDA, CDR2 SQIVND (reference sequence). Here the CDR3 reads CASSIGTSGASVSRYYNEQFF. The CDR3 DNA is TGTGCCAGTAGTATCGGGACTAGCGGAGCTTCCGTGTCTCGCTACTACAATGAGCAGTTCTTC.

CDR3 sequence: CASSHRSGQGRPSYEQYV. The DNA of the CDR3 is TGTGCCAGCAGCCACAGATCTGGACAGGGGCGTCCCTCCTACGAGCAGTACGTC. V usage is TRBV5-6 and J usage is TRBJ2-7, with 9 bases lining up with TRBD1. The CDR3 length is 18 residues. The germline V gene has CDR1 SGHDT and CDR2 YYEEEE. Trimming at V came to 4 bases and at J to 0 bases, leaving 14 bases not matched to a gene.

This rearrangement joins TRBV6-6 to TRBJ2-3; 9 nucleotides agree with TRBD2. This CDR3 contains 16 residues. Trimming removed 5 bases from V and 1 base from J; junction bases left unmatched: 7. Germline V gene sequence: CDR1 MNHNY, CDR2 SVGAGI (reference sequence). The CDR3, as DNA: TGTGCCAGCAGTCCCGGACTAGCGAGGGGCACAGATACGCAGTATTTT. This codes for CASSPGLARGTDTQYF.

The V call is TRBV7-3, the J call TRBJ1-3; no clear D gene. This CDR3 spans 13 amino acids. In germline, CDR1 is SGHTA, CDR2 FQGTGA. V shed 5 bases and J shed 2 bases, with 7 bases lying between them. The CDR3 spells CASSTAAGNTIYF. In DNA form, the CDR3 reads TGTGCCAGCAGCACCGCGGCTGGAAACACCATATATTTT.

This clone was found a few times. The genes are TRBV27 and TRBJ2-7, with 11 bases that match TRBD1. V gave up 3 bases and J gave up 5 bases; unmatched junction bases: 6. The CDR3 totals 15 residues. CDR1 MNHEY and CDR2 SMNVEV come from the germline V gene (reference sequence). CDR3 region: CASSLRGTGGNEQYV. The DNA for the CDR3 is TGTGCCAGCAGTTTGCGAGGGACAGGGGGTAACGAGCAGTACGTC.